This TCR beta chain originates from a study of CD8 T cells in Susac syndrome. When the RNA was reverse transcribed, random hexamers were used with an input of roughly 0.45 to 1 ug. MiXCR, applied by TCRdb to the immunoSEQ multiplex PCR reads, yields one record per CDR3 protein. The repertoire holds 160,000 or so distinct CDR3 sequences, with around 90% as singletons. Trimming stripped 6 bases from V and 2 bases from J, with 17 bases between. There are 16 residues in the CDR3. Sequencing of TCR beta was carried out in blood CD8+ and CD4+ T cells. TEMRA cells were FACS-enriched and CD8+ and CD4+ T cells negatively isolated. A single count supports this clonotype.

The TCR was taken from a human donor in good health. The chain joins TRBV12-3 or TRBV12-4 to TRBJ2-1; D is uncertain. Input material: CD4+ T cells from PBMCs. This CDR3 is CASSLNSAGAYNEQFF. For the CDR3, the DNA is TGTGCCAGCAGCCTAAACTCGGCCGGCGCCTACAATGAGCAGTTCTTC.